One sample yielded the 21 T cell receptor beta chains listed below, sequenced in a study of blood T cell repertoires in COVID-19. Sequenced by immunoSEQ multiplex PCR; TCRdb stores in-frame clones only, minus some. In the table there are about 220,000 clones, approximately 79% of which are singletons. The sample comprised peripheral blood. The receptors were gathered from a human donor in a cohort sampled during active COVID-19.

This clone was found once. V gene TRBV7-8 combines with J gene TRBJ1-1; 9 bases are shared with TRBD1. There are 13 residues in the CDR3. CDR1 is SGHVS and CDR2 is FQNEAQ in the germline V gene. The V gene end was trimmed by 6 bases and the J gene end by 3 bases; junction bases not matched to a gene: 2. Here the CDR3 reads CASSRDRDTEAFF. CDR3 DNA: TGTGCCAGCAGTCGGGACAGGGACACTGAAGCTTTCTTT.

V is TRBV2 and J is TRBJ2-3; 10 bases are shared with TRBD1. CDR1 is SNHLY and CDR2 is FYNNEI in the germline V gene. The CDR3 runs 15 residues. J gave up 2 bases and V 5 bases, and 4 bases lay outside the gene matches. CDR3 sequence (DNA): TGTGCCAGCAGTCCGACAGGGGGCCCCACAGATACGCAGTATTTT. Protein sequence: CASSPTGGPTDTQYF.

The chain links TRBV11-2 to TRBJ2-4; 9 positions match TRBD1. V lost 0 bases and J lost 8; bases outside the gene matches: 5. Germline CDR1 reads SGHAT; CDR2 reads FQNNGV. This CDR3 is 15 amino acids long. The CDR3 nucleotides are TGTGCCAGCAGCTTAGAGGGGACAGGGAGATACATTCAGTACTTC. It encodes CASSLEGTGRYIQYF.

The rearrangement joins TRBV13 to TRBJ1-1; no firm D call. CDR1 and CDR2 from the germline V gene are PRHDT and FYEKMQ (reference sequence). The CDR3 is 14 residues long. Trimming left V 2 bases short and J 1 base short, with 8 bases between. The chain's CDR3 is CASSLPNRNTEAFF. Written as DNA, the CDR3 is TGTGCCAGCAGCTTACCTAACAGGAACACTGAAGCTTTCTTT.

The count of this clone is one. This sequence joins TRBV19 and TRBJ2-5; 11 bases fit TRBD2. V lost 4 bases, J lost 2 bases, and 3 bases stayed unmatched. The CDR3 is 15 amino acids. Germline assignment: CDR1 LNHDA and CDR2 SQIVND (reference sequence). The CDR3 loop is CASSRGLAAQETQYF. The CDR3 coding sequence is TGTGCCAGTAGTAGGGGACTAGCGGCTCAAGAGACCCAGTACTTC. Full variable domain (outside the CDR3, taken from reference TRBV19 and TRBJ2-5): DGGITQSPKYLFRKEGQNVTLSCEQNLNHDAMYWYRQDPGQGLRLIYYSQIVNDFQKGDIAEGYSVSREKKESFPLTVTSAQKNPTAFYLCASSRGLAAQETQYFGPGTRLLVL.

This clone was observed a single time. This chain links TRBV28 with TRBJ2-7, with a possible D match to TRBD1 (6 bases). V dropped 5 bases and J dropped 3 bases, with 14 bases sitting between them. The CDR3 runs 14 residues. Germline assignment: CDR1 MDHEN and CDR2 SYDVKM. The CDR3 nucleotides are TGTGCCAGCAGTAACGGGGACAAGATCTACGAGCAGTACTTC. The encoded protein is CASSNGDKIYEQYF.

V and J are TRBV7-2 and TRBJ2-3; perhaps TRBD2 as D (5 bases). Germline lookup yields CDR1 SGHTA and CDR2 FQGNSA. The length of the CDR3 is 14 residues. The V and J ends lost 3 bases and 4 bases respectively, with 11 bases between them. Here the CDR3 DNA reads TGTGCCAGCAGCTTTTGGGGAGTGGCAGATACGCAGTATTTT. It specifies CASSFWGVADTQYF.

The chain employs TRBV18 and TRBJ2-2; D might be TRBD1 (6 bases). From germline, CDR1 is KGHSH and CDR2 LQKENI. Trimming took off 1 base at V and 4 bases at J, with 10 bases between the two ends. The CDR3 sequence is 15 residues long. The CDR3 DNA is TGTGCCAGCTCACCACTGAGACAGGCCACCGGGGAGCTGTTTTTT. It specifies CASSPLRQATGELFF.

The V gene is TRBV11-2, the J gene TRBJ1-2; D remains unclear. This CDR3 spans 16 amino acids. Looked up from germline, CDR1 is SGHAT and CDR2 is FQNNGV. Trimming took off 0 bases at V and 3 bases at J, with 14 bases between the two ends. The DNA of the CDR3 is TGTGCCAGCAGCTTAGATCCAGCTGGCGGATACTATGGCTACACCTTC. It yields the protein CASSLDPAGGYYGYTF.

This clone was detected only a few times. The chain is built from TRBV29-1 and TRBJ1-3, with 10 positions matching TRBD1. The CDR3 runs 14 residues. V lost 5 bases to trimming and J lost 2 bases; unmatched junction nucleotides: 3. CDR1 and CDR2 (germline): SQVTM, ANQGSEA. The CDR3 region has the DNA TGCAGCGTTACCGGGACAGGGGCTGGAAACACCATATATTTT. Residues: CSVTGTGAGNTIYF.

The rearrangement joins TRBV7-9 to TRBJ1-1; D ambiguous. V was trimmed by 5 bases and J by 8 bases, leaving 15 bases between them. Germline CDR1 SEHNR, CDR2 FQNEAQ (reference sequence). The CDR3 extends over 13 amino acids. The CDR3 sequence: CASSKGPVYEAFF. Written as DNA, the CDR3 is TGTGCCAGCAGCAAAGGGCCAGTTTACGAAGCTTTCTTT.

The chain has TRBV24-1 and TRBJ2-3; 11 nucleotides line up with TRBD2. The CDR3 spans 16 residues. The V segment lost 4 bases and the J segment 4 bases; nucleotides outside the gene matches: 6. Germline values: CDR1 KGHDR, CDR2 SFDVKD. The chain's CDR3 is CATSESTSGSPDTQYF. In DNA, the CDR3 is TGTGCCACCAGTGAATCAACTAGCGGGAGCCCAGATACGCAGTATTTT.

The rearrangement links TRBV21-1 to TRBJ2-1; no check of the table's D call, TRBD1, against the DNA was made. TRBV21-1 is listed as a pseudogene. The CDR3 has 15 residues. The DNA for the CDR3 is TGTGCCAGCAGCAGAGACAGGGGGCGAGGGAATGAGCAGTTCTTC. Protein product: CASSRDRGRGNEQFF.

This chain joins TRBV19 and TRBJ2-7, with 8 nucleotides matching TRBD1. The CDR3 extends over 16 amino acids. J was trimmed by 2 bases and V by 3 bases; bases with no gene match: 9. CDR1 and CDR2 (germline): LNHDA, SQIVND (reference sequence). As DNA, the CDR3 is TGTGCCAGTAGTATTCGGACAGGGATGGGAACCTACGAGCAGTACTTC. Translated: CASSIRTGMGTYEQYF.

V is TRBV6-4 and J is TRBJ2-7; the D gene could be TRBD1 or TRBD2 (9 bases each). Per germline, CDR1 MRHNA and CDR2 SNTAGT. The CDR3 is 20 residues long. V was cut by 0 bases and J by 6 bases, with 30 bases left in between. Here the CDR3 DNA reads TGTGCCAGCAGTGACTCGATGGACAGGGGTGGTGGCGGGAGGGCCTTCGAGCAGTACTTC. Translating gives CASSDSMDRGGGGRAFEQYF.

The chain carries TRBV7-8 and TRBJ1-2, with D uncertain. Germline V gives CDR1 SGHVS, CDR2 FQNEAQ. This CDR3 comprises 15 residues. Trimming took 5 bases from V and 1 from J, leaving 14 bases between them. CDR3 sequence (DNA): TGTGCCAGCAGCGAGGGTCCGGAAAGTAACTATGGCTACACCTTC. Translation gives CASSEGPESNYGYTF. Full variable domain (outside the CDR3, taken from reference TRBV7-8 and TRBJ1-2): GAGVSQSPRYKVAKRGQDVALRCDPISGHVSLFWYQQALGQGPEFLTYFQNEAQLDKSGLPSDRFFAERPEGSVSTLKIQRTQQEDSAVYLCASSEGPESNYGYTFGSGTRLTVV.

The chain recombines TRBV15 with TRBJ2-7; 8 bases are shared with TRBD2. With 4 bases clipped from V and 2 bases from J, the junction kept 10 bases outside the gene matches. Per the germline V gene, CDR1 is LNHNV and CDR2 is YYDKDF (reference sequence). The length of the CDR3 is 16 residues. The CDR3 DNA sequence: TGTGCCACCAGCACCGGGGGGGCGGTTAAGGCCTACGAGCAGTACTTC. It specifies CATSTGGAVKAYEQYF.

This sequence joins TRBV6-2 or TRBV6-3 and TRBJ1-1; possible D gene TRBD1, 5 bases. V was cut by 2 bases and J by 4 bases, with 20 bases left in between. In germline, CDR1 is MNHEY, CDR2 SVGEGT. The CDR3 is 17 amino acids. The CDR3 DNA sequence: TGTGCCAGCAGTTACGGAGGGCCAGGGTGGTCAATCACTGAAGCTTTCTTT. Its translation is CASSYGGPGWSITEAFF.

This clone has more than one count but fewer than ten. This chain links TRBV2 with TRBJ1-3, with no clear D. This CDR3 has 13 residues. Per the germline V gene, CDR1 is SNHLY and CDR2 is FYNNEI. V was pared by 6 bases and J by 2 bases, with 8 bases between. The CDR3 DNA follows: TGTGCCAGCAGCCCCTCCCCTGGAAACACCATATATTTT. Protein sequence: CASSPSPGNTIYF.

The chain joins TRBV4-1 to TRBJ2-7; 9 bases agree with TRBD2. CDR3 size: 16 residues. Germline V gene data show CDR1 as MGHRA and CDR2 as YSYEKL. The V gene end was trimmed by 0 bases and the J gene end by 4 bases; junction bases not matched to a gene: 7. DNA of the CDR3: TGCGCCAGCAGCCAAGATTGGCTAGCGGGATCTTACGAGCAGTACTTC. Translated, it gives CASSQDWLAGSYEQYF.

The rearrangement uses TRBV19 and TRBJ1-1, with D perhaps TRBD1 (6 bases). Germline V gene sequence: CDR1 LNHDA, CDR2 SQIVND (reference sequence). V lost 4 bases and J 3 bases, leaving 9 bases between the germline ends. The CDR3 length is 13 residues. CDR3 coding DNA: TGTGCCAGTAGTAACAGGGAAGACACTGAAGCTTTCTTT. This codes for CASSNREDTEAFF.